The T cell receptor beta chain under discussion was sequenced for a study of a mutant IDH1 vaccine in newly diagnosed glioma. Looking at the study overall: Treated patients comprised around 60% males and about 40% females, mean age 40.4 years. Patients were pretreated with radiotherapy, temozolomide, or both, mostly both.

The repertoire was sequenced with immunoSEQ multiplex PCR; TCRdb's copy has only in-frame clones and lacks some. Of tens of thousands of clones listed, roughly four fifths are singletons. Whole-study results and caveats: Evidence of vaccine-induced immune responses was documented in over 85% of patients.

V lost 2 bases and J 4 bases, leaving 6 bases between the germline ends. Germline V gene sequence: CDR1 SGHTA, CDR2 FQGNSA. The CDR3 has 12 residues. This clone has a handful of counts. Its specificity is not known. Time point meaning: week 35, safety follow-up. Each vaccine dose was 300 ug of mutant IDH1 20-mer peptide, with topical imiquimod. The donors had new WHO grade 3 or 4 astrocytomas; these were IDH1-mutant and ATRX-lost. The V and J genes are TRBV7-2 and TRBJ2-7; D unclear. This receptor was obtained from a man aged 40-55 years with glioma. The sample consisted of PBMCs, taken from a glioma patient whose treatment included an IDH1 peptide vaccine. The CDR3, as DNA: TGTGCCAGCAGCTTAACGGTTTACGAGCAGTACTTC. The encoded protein is CASSLTVYEQYF.